The clone carrying this TCR beta chain was seen only a few times. In building TCR beta libraries, iRepertoire HTBI primers were used together with Arm-PCR of CDR3 regions. TCRdb reanalysed the multiplex PCR reads using MiXCR and keeps one entry per CDR3 protein. The sample consists of about 560,000 distinct CDR3 sequences, about 16% of them appearing once. Stated time point: newly diagnosed GD, antithyroid drugs for less than 3 months. Scientists built the TCR library using RNA that was extracted from PBMCs. The sample comes from a study of regulatory T cells in long-lasting Graves disease. V was clipped by 5 bases and J by 4 bases, with 15 bases between them. Germline V gene sequence: CDR1 SGHAT, CDR2 FQNNGV. This CDR3 has 15 residues. The data were also submitted as part of a second study, on T cells in Graves' hyperthyroidism and ophthalmopathy.

The chain combines TRBV11-2 with TRBJ1-5, with D perhaps TRBD1 (6 bases). Sample: peripheral blood mononuclear cells (PBMCs), taken at new diagnosis, from a patient treated with antithyroid drugs. The source of this sequence is a man between 18 and 29 years old with Graves disease. CDR3 DNA: TGTGCCAGCAGCACAACGGGACACCCTAATCAGCCCCAGCATTTT. Translated, it gives CASSTTGHPNQPQHF.